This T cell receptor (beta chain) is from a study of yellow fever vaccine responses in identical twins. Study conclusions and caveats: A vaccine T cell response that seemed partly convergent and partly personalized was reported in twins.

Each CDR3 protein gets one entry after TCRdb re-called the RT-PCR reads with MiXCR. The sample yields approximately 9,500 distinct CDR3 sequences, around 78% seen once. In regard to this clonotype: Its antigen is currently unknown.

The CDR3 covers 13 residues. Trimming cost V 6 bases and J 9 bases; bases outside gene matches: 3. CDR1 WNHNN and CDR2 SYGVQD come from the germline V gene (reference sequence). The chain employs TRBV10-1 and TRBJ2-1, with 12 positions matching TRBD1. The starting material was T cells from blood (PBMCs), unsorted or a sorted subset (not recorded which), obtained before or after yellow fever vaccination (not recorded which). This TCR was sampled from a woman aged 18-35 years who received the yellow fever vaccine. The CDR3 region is CASRGTGGGEQFF. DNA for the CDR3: TGCGCCAGCAGAGGGACAGGGGGCGGTGAGCAGTTCTTC.